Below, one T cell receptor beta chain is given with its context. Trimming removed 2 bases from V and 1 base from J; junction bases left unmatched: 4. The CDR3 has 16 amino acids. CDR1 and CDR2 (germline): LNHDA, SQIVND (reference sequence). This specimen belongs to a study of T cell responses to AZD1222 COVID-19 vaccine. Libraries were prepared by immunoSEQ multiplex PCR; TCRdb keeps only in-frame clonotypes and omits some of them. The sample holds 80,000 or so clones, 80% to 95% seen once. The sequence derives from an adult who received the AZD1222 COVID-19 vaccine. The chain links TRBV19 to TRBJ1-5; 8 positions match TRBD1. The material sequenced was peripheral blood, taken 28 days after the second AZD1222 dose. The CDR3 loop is CASSILGDRSNQPQHF. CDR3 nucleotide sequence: TGTGCCAGTAGTATATTAGGGGACAGGAGCAATCAGCCCCAGCATTTT.